This entry features one T cell receptor (beta chain) sequence. Antigen: not known. The source of the sample is a study of graft-versus-host responses after intestinal transplantation. Study-level results: Detected in recipient marrow were GvH clones, some of which were first observed in ileum or blood. Circulating GvH clone levels at their peak were associated with HvG declines (early post-transplant).

Assay used: immunoSEQ multiplex PCR; TCRdb lists only in-frame clones, some missing. The sample records about 78,000 clones, more than 75% being singletons. This CDR3 is 15 amino acids long. Germline CDR1 is WNHNN and CDR2 is SYGVQD (reference sequence). Trimming pared 6 bases from V and 5 bases from J, leaving 17 bases between. The receptor was isolated from a human donor who was the organ donor for an intestinal transplant. This chain uses TRBV10-1 with TRBJ1-5, with D possibly matching TRBD1 (6 bases). Sequenced material: unstimulated CD8+ T cells sorted from spleen or lymph node cells, taken before transplant. This CDR3 reads CASRGTIGPHQPQHF. The CDR3 bases are TGCGCCAGCAGGGGGACAATCGGCCCTCATCAGCCCCAGCATTTT.